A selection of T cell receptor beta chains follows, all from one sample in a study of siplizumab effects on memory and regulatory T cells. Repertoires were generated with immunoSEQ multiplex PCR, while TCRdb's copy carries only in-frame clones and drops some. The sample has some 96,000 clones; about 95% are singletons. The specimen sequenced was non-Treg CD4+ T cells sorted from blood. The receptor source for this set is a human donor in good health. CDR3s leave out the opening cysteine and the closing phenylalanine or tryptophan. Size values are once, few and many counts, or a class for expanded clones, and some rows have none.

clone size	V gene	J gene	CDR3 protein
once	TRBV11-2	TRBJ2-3	ASSLLWGARTDTQY
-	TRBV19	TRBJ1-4	ATGAPGTGVEKLF
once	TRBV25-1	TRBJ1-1	ASRGTGGTEAF
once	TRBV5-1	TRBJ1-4	ASSLDRPNEKLF
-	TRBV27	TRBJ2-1	ASSLVASGRNEQF
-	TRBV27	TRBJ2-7	ASSFDRPGTSGRYEQY
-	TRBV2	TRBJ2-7	ASSEFYEQY
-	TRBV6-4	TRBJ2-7	ASSETSGSHEQY
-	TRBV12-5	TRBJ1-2	ASGRRQDGYT
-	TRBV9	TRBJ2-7	ASSAAGQGNLGQQY
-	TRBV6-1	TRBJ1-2	ASSVWTGIGYT
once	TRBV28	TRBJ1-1	ASSSTGLNTEAF
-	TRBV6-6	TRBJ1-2	ASSYGQFNGYT
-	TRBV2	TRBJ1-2	ASSLLGQGNYGYT
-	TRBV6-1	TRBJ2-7	ASSVQQDAYEQY
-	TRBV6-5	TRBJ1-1	ASSRGDTEAF
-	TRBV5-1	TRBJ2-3	ASSLVLAESTDTQY
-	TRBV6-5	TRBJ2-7	ASSYSSVPDYEQY
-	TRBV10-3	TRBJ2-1	AIGDSNEQF
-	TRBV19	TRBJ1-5	ASIGRGQDQPQH
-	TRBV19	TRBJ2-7	ASSIELNFHYEQY
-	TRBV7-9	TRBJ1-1	ASSQSYEAF
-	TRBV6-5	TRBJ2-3	ASSRREGPTDTQY
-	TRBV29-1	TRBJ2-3	SVEALPTLSTDTQY
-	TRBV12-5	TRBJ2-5	ASGLGTKDRAAGETQY
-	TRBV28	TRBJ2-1	ASRGSAATSYNEQF
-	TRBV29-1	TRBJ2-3	SVEPITTDTQY
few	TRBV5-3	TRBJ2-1	ARSLGDGVSSYNEQF
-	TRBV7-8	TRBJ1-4	ASSLQTGGLEKLF
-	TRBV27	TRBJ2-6	ASSPDRGANVLT
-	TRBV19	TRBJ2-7	ASRTSAGDGDFEQY
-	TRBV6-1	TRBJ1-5	ASSRQGYNQPQH
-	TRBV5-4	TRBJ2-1	ASSLIVGKTDLYNEQF
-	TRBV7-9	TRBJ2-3	ASSFWGRAGGSTDTQY
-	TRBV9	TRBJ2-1	ASSGDKLAGETYNEQF
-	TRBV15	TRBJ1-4	ATSSGQGEQKLF
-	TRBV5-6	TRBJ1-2	ASSLTGTGRSGYGYT
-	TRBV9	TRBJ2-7	ASSRAGGYEQY
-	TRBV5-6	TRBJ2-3	ASSGSGSTDTQY
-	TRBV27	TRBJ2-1	ASSVYRDRGSYNEQF
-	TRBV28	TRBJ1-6	ASRKGGSSYNSPLH
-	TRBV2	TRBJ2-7	ASSEANKYEQY
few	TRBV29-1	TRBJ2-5	SVVGQDSETQY
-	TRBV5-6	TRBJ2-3	ASSLAGLVTDTQY
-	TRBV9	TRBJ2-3	ASSVLPGGQGSADTQY
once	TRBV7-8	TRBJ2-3	ASSPGTGIEGTQY
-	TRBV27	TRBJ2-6	ASSLEAPGANVLT
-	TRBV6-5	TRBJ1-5	ASRGGQDNQPQH
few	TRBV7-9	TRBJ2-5	ASSLAGTAQETQY
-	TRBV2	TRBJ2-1	ASSVATTVYNEQF
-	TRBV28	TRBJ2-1	ASSPQWGGVSYNEQF
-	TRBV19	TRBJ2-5	ASSPQEQETQY
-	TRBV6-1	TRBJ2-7	ASTQDRGSSYEQY